The 3 T cell receptor beta chains in this list originate from one sample, sequenced in a study of T cell repertoires in cytomegalovirus infection. A single record per CDR3 protein comes from TCRdb applying MiXCR to the reads. The sample carries about 270,000 distinct CDR3 sequences, under 25% recorded once. These receptors' antigens are unknown. Sample: cultured PBMCs, taken from culture after CMV antigen stimulation. Receptors were obtained from a human donor in good health (CMV status not recorded). Some clones in this sample may be carry-over from other donors' samples.

This clonotype came up a few times. The V and J genes are TRBV6-1 and TRBJ2-1, with D perhaps TRBD2 (6 bases). V was cut by 1 base and J by 2 bases, with 18 bases left in between. This CDR3 region has 18 residues. The V gene's germline CDR1 is MNHNS and CDR2 SASEGT. This CDR3 is CASSEGRGSGKTYNEQFF. The CDR3 DNA sequence: TGTGCCAGCAGTGAAGGCCGGGGGTCCGGGAAAACCTACAATGAGCAGTTCTTC.

This clonotype showed up just a few times. The chain employs TRBV27 and TRBJ1-5, with D hard to call. Germline V gene sequence: CDR1 MNHEY, CDR2 SMNVEV (reference sequence). The CDR3 is made up of 14 amino acids. V lost 5 bases to trimming and J lost 2 bases, with 10 bases between them. The CDR3 DNA reads TGTGCCAGCAGTAGGTCTTTTGGCAATCAGCCCCAGCATTTT. Translation gives CASSRSFGNQPQHF.

This clonotype appeared a few times. The chain is built from TRBV11-2 and TRBJ2-2; weak D call: TRBD2 (5 bases). V was cut by 11 bases and J by 5 bases, with 18 bases left in between. Germline assignment: CDR1 SGHAT and CDR2 FQNNGV. The CDR3 spans 14 residues. The CDR3 DNA reads TGTGCCTCCCAAGGGTATTCGGGAACCGGGGAGCTGTTTTTT. Protein: CASQGYSGTGELFF.